The 30 T cell receptor beta chains below all came from one sample that was sequenced in a study of T cells in Graves' hyperthyroidism and ophthalmopathy. RNA transcripts yielded amplified TCR beta CDR3 regions. HTBI primers were used for first-round RT-PCR of the TCR CDR3. TCRdb reprocessed the multiplex PCR reads via MiXCR and lists one record per CDR3 protein. This table holds some 650,000 distinct CDR3 sequences, approximately 15% found once. Input material: blood. These receptors originate from a woman aged 40 to 50 with Graves' ophthalmopathy.

This chain uses TRBV10-3 with TRBJ1-1; D remains unclear. Germline V CDR1 and CDR2: ENHRY, SYGVKD. V lost 3 bases to trimming and J lost 3 bases, with 11 bases between them. The CDR3 spans 14 residues. In nucleotides, the CDR3 is TGTGCCATCAGTGAATTGGGAAGGGACACTGAAGCTTTCTTT. Translated, it gives CAISELGRDTEAFF.

This clonotype was seen a handful of times. A much larger clone lies a single base off, so this may be a read error. The rearrangement joins TRBV28 to TRBJ2-5, with D possibly TRBD2 on 6 matching bases. Germline V CDR1 and CDR2: MDHEN, SYDVKM. This CDR3 region has 15 residues. The CDR3 DNA reads TGTGCCAGCGGTTTATGGGGGGAGTTATACGAGACCCAGTACTTC. The encoded protein is CASGLWGELYETQYF.

This clonotype was recorded at least ten times. The gene calls are TRBV3-1 and TRBJ2-3, with 9 bases fitting TRBD2. This CDR3 is built from 16 residues. Per the germline V gene, CDR1 is LGHDT and CDR2 is YNNKEL (reference sequence). Germline trimming cut 0 bases from V and 4 bases from J; bases unmatched to any gene: 5. The CDR3 DNA follows: TGTGCCAGCAGCCAAGATTTTGTAGCGGGGGCAGATACGCAGTATTTT. Encoded protein: CASSQDFVAGADTQYF.

The V call is TRBV14, the J call TRBJ2-1; 7 bases are shared with TRBD1. This CDR3 spans 14 amino acids. Trimming removed 4 bases from V and 2 bases from J; junction bases left unmatched: 2. Per the germline V gene, CDR1 is SGHDN and CDR2 is FVKESK. CDR3 in DNA: TGTGCCAGCAGCCGACAGGGCCCCTACAATGAGCAGTTCTTC. The encoded protein is CASSRQGPYNEQFF.

The rearrangement joins TRBV18 to TRBJ2-1; TRBD2 matches at 13 bases. CDR1 and CDR2 (germline): KGHSH, LQKENI. V lost 3 bases and J lost 10; bases outside the gene matches: 9. The CDR3 consists of 16 residues. The CDR3 region has the DNA TGTGCCAGCTCACCCCGGGGGACTAGCGGGACAGACGAGCAGTTCTTC. Amino acids: CASSPRGTSGTDEQFF.

The chain combines TRBV5-1 with TRBJ2-6; D unclear. V was pared by 4 bases and J by 0 bases, with 14 bases between. CDR3 size: 17 residues. Germline V CDR1 and CDR2: SGHRS, YFSETQ. CDR3 nucleotide sequence: TGCGCCAGCAGCCCGGCAAGAGTGCTCTCTGGGGCCAACGTCCTGACTTTC. The encoded protein is CASSPARVLSGANVLTF.

The table lists this clonotype with a few counts. The chain carries TRBV4-1 and TRBJ2-7; D call uncertain. V shed 4 bases and J shed 2 bases, with 12 bases lying between them. CDR1 and CDR2 (germline): MGHRA, YSYEKL. This CDR3 has 14 residues. CDR3 nucleotides: TGCGCCAGCAGCCCAGAGACACCTCCCTACGAGCAGTACTTC. Protein: CASSPETPPYEQYF.

The CDR3 DNA is TGTGCCAGCACGACAGAACCCGAGGCAGATACGCAGTATTTT. Translating it yields CASTTEPEADTQYF. This sequence joins TRBV27 and TRBJ2-3, with D tentatively TRBD1 (5 bases). Per germline, CDR1 MNHEY and CDR2 SMNVEV (reference sequence). V was clipped by 7 bases and J by 4 bases, with 15 bases between them. The CDR3 has 14 amino acids.

This clonotype was found many times. The CDR3 sequence is CASSLEGYYRDPNTEAFF. CDR3 nucleotides: TGTGCCAGCAGCTTAGAAGGATATTACAGGGACCCGAACACTGAAGCTTTCTTT. This chain connects TRBV11-1 to TRBJ1-1; possible D gene TRBD1, 6 bases. V lost 1 base, J lost 1 base, and 19 bases lay in between. The CDR3 contains 18 residues. CDR1 SGHAT and CDR2 FQDESV come from the germline V gene (reference sequence). Combining the CDR3 with reference TRBV11-1 and TRBJ1-1 gives the whole variable domain EAEVAQSPRYKITEKSQAVAFWCDPISGHATLYWYRQILGQGPELLVQFQDESVVDDSQLPKDRFSAERLKGVDSTLKIQPAELGDSAMYLCASSLEGYYRDPNTEAFFGQGTRLTVV.

This clonotype showed up many times. CDR3 DNA sequence: TGTGCCTGGAGTAAAGGGCTAGCGGGAGCGGGGCGAGAGACCCAGTACTTC. Translated: CAWSKGLAGAGRETQYF. V usage is TRBV30 and J usage is TRBJ2-5; 10 nucleotides line up with TRBD2. V lost 2 bases, J lost 4 bases, and 13 bases stayed unmatched. The germline V gene encodes CDR1 GTSNPN and CDR2 SVGIG (reference sequence). The CDR3 is 17 residues long.

As to this clonotype: Since a much larger clone is just one base distant, this may be a read error. The V gene is TRBV7-9, the J gene TRBJ2-1; 9 positions agree with TRBD1. J was trimmed by 6 bases and V by 11 bases; bases with no gene match: 8. Germline V lookup: CDR1 SEHNR, CDR2 FQNEAQ (reference sequence). This CDR3 is built from 13 residues. CDR3 in amino acids: CAGGRQGVNEQFF. DNA of the CDR3: TGTGCCGGAGGGAGACAGGGGGTCAATGAGCAGTTCTTC.

This clonotype was seen a handful of times. A much larger clonotype is one base distant, so this may be a read error. This chain links TRBV7-9 with TRBJ2-1; 7 bases fit TRBD1. The junction had 6 bases not matched to a gene; V was cut back by 0 bases and J by 10 bases. CDR1 and CDR2 (germline): SEHNR, FQNEAQ (reference sequence). The CDR3 extends over 14 amino acids. The CDR3 reads CASSLAQGTGEQFF. The CDR3 region has the DNA TGTGCCAGCAGCTTAGCACAGGGGACGGGGGAGCAGTTCTTC.

There are a few counts of this clonotype. The V and J genes are TRBV18 and TRBJ2-1; possibly TRBD2 for D (5 bases). The ends were cut back, 1 base at V and 6 bases at J, with 16 bases in the middle. This CDR3 region has 16 residues. Germline V gives CDR1 KGHSH, CDR2 LQKENI. The CDR3 loop is CASSPLLERTTNEQFF. The CDR3 nucleotides read TGTGCCAGCTCACCACTACTTGAGCGGACGACCAATGAGCAGTTCTTC.

There are many counts of this clonotype. The chain has TRBV28 and TRBJ2-7, with D possibly matching TRBD1 (5 bases). Per germline, CDR1 MDHEN and CDR2 SYDVKM. The CDR3 is 15 residues long. V was trimmed by 3 bases and J by 4 bases, leaving 16 bases between them. CDR3 amino acids: CASSLDGRVGYEQYF. The CDR3 nucleotides read TGTGCCAGCAGTTTGGATGGCAGGGTTGGATACGAGCAGTACTTC.

This clonotype has more than one count but fewer than ten. For the CDR3, the DNA is TGTGCCAGCAGTTTGACAGGGGCAAAGAACACTGAAGCTTTCTTT. It yields the protein CASSLTGAKNTEAFF. This chain joins TRBV6-1 and TRBJ1-1, with 8 positions matching TRBD1. Germline loops: CDR1 MNHNS, CDR2 SASEGT. The CDR3 contains 15 residues. V trimming: 5 bases; J trimming: 1 base; junction bases outside the gene matches: 6.

This chain joins TRBV9 and TRBJ2-1; 8 nucleotides agree with TRBD2. The CDR3 has 15 amino acids. Trimming took 4 bases from V and 3 from J; bases not matched to a gene: 6. Germline assignment: CDR1 SGDLS and CDR2 YYNGEE. CDR3 sequence reads: CASSSRGGSYNEQFF. For the CDR3, the DNA is TGTGCCAGCAGCTCCCGGGGGGGCAGCTACAATGAGCAGTTCTTC.

There are a few counts of this clonotype. The rearrangement joins TRBV6-1 to TRBJ2-3; perhaps TRBD1 as D (5 bases). Trimming left V 7 bases short and J 2 bases short, with 19 bases between. The CDR3 is 16 residues long. CDR1 MNHNS and CDR2 SASEGT come from the germline V gene. The CDR3 loop reads CASKSHGKGNTDTQYF. As DNA, the CDR3 is TGTGCCAGCAAATCCCATGGGAAGGGGAACACAGATACGCAGTATTTT.

The gene calls are TRBV20-1 and TRBJ2-3, with 10 nucleotides matching TRBD2. This CDR3 region has 14 residues. CDR1 is DFQATT and CDR2 is SNEGSKA in the germline V gene (reference sequence). The ends lost 0 bases at V and 5 bases at J; junction bases unmatched: 2. In nucleotides, the CDR3 is TGCAGTGCTAGAGATCGGACTAGCGGAGATACGCAGTATTTT. Its protein is CSARDRTSGDTQYF.

Many counts were recorded for this clonotype. The chain carries TRBV5-1 and TRBJ1-1; no clear D gene. Germline V gene sequence: CDR1 SGHRS, CDR2 YFSETQ. Trimming took off 5 bases at V and 1 base at J, with 9 bases between the two ends. The CDR3 consists of 13 residues. The CDR3 bases are TGCGCCAGCAGAGCCTTGACGAACACTGAAGCTTTCTTT. It translates to CASRALTNTEAFF. The full variable domain, completed using reference TRBV5-1 and TRBJ1-1, is KAGVTQTPRYLIKTRGQQVTLSCSPISGHRSVSWYQQTPGQGLQFLFEYFSETQRNKGNFPGRFSGRQFSNSRSEMNVSTLELGDSALYLCASRALTNTEAFFGQGTRLTVV.

This clonotype was counted many times. The chain uses TRBV28 and TRBJ2-1, with a tentative D call TRBD1 (5 bases). V shed 6 bases and J shed 0 bases, with 12 bases lying between them. Germline V gene lookup returns CDR1 MDHEN and CDR2 SYDVKM. The CDR3 is 15 residues long. The CDR3, as DNA: TGTGCCAGCAGGTCAGGGTTAGGCTCCTACAATGAGCAGTTCTTC. It translates to CASRSGLGSYNEQFF.

This clonotype has a count of ten or more. This chain connects TRBV18 to TRBJ1-1, with unresolved D. The CDR3 has 14 amino acids. CDR1 is KGHSH, CDR2 LQKENI, per germline. V lost 6 bases and J 0 bases, leaving 11 bases between the germline ends. The chain's CDR3 is CASSTTEMNTEAFF. The CDR3 bases are TGTGCCAGCTCCACCACCGAGATGAACACTGAAGCTTTCTTT. The whole variable domain, filled in from reference TRBV18 and TRBJ1-1, reads NAGVMQNPRHLVRRRGQEARLRCSPMKGHSHVYWYRQLPEEGLKFMVYLQKENIIDESGMPKERFSAEFPKEGPSILRIQQVVRGDSAAYFCASSTTEMNTEAFFGQGTRLTVV.

This clonotype appeared once. This may be a read error, as it is one base from a much larger clone. The chain has TRBV2 and TRBJ2-2; TRBD1 or TRBD2 may be the D gene (6 bases each). V was cut by 6 bases and J by 5 bases, with 19 bases left in between. The CDR3 sequence is 16 residues long. The germline V gene encodes CDR1 SNHLY and CDR2 FYNNEI. CDR3 bases: TGTGCCAGCAGCGCGAAGGGGGGCCCGGGGACCGGGGAGCTGTTTTTT. It specifies CASSAKGGPGTGELFF.

This clonotype was observed at least ten times. J is TRBJ1-2 and V is TRBV2; possible D gene TRBD1, 5 bases. The CDR3 is 17 amino acids. The germline V gene encodes CDR1 SNHLY and CDR2 FYNNEI. The V gene lost 6 bases and the J gene lost 4 bases, with 24 bases spanning the gap. The CDR3 region is CASSQWGGKAPFYGYTF. The CDR3 coding sequence is TGTGCCAGCAGCCAGTGGGGGGGGAAGGCCCCCTTCTATGGCTACACCTTC.

This clonotype was detected only a few times. This chain links TRBV2 with TRBJ2-5; the D gene is possibly TRBD1 (5 bases). Germline-derived CDR1 and CDR2 are SNHLY and FYNNEI. With 6 bases removed from V and 7 bases from J, the gap between germline ends came to 12 bases. The CDR3 spans 12 residues. CDR3 coding DNA: TGTGCCAGCAGCCAAACCAGGGTGACCCAGTACTTC. Amino acids: CASSQTRVTQYF.

This clonotype turned up a few times. The genes are TRBV5-1 and TRBJ2-2, with 11 bases identical to TRBD2. This CDR3 contains 18 residues. The germline CDR1 and CDR2 sequences are SGHRS and YFSETQ. Losses at the gene ends were 4 bases for V and 5 bases for J; bases not matched to a gene: 13. In nucleotides, the CDR3 is TGCGCCAGCAGCACGAGAGCCTGGATAGCGGGAGGGACCGGGGAGCTGTTTTTT. Translated, it gives CASSTRAWIAGGTGELFF.

The chain links TRBV19 to TRBJ2-7; 9 bases agree with TRBD2. J gave up 7 bases and V 7 bases, and 17 bases lay outside the gene matches. The germline CDR1 and CDR2 sequences are LNHDA and SQIVND (reference sequence). There are 16 residues in the CDR3. The CDR3 region has the DNA TGTGCCAGTACGCCAGCGGGAGGATCCATCTTGGGGGAGCAGTACTTC. Encoded protein: CASTPAGGSILGEQYF.

This clonotype was counted a few times. This sequence joins TRBV29-1 and TRBJ2-3; D gene unclear. Germline V gene data show CDR1 as SQVTM and CDR2 as ANQGSEA. The CDR3 is 13 amino acids. Deletions cut 4 bases from V and 1 base from J, with 9 bases between. The CDR3, as DNA: TGCAGCGTTGGAGTTTTGGGCACAGATACGCAGTATTTT. Its protein is CSVGVLGTDTQYF.

The chain uses TRBV7-9 and TRBJ2-1; the D is unclear. Germline V CDR1 and CDR2: SEHNR, FQNEAQ (reference sequence). The CDR3 has 15 amino acids. Trimming pared 5 bases from V and 8 bases from J, leaving 19 bases between. This chain's CDR3 is CASSPSGITLDEQFF. The CDR3, as DNA: TGTGCCAGCAGCCCTTCTGGGATTACACTGGATGAGCAGTTCTTC.

This clonotype was recorded at least ten times. The V and J genes are TRBV6-1 and TRBJ1-2; possibly TRBD1 for D (5 bases). There are 17 residues in the CDR3. Germline CDR1 is MNHNS and CDR2 is SASEGT. The V end was cut by 4 bases, the J end by 3 bases, with 21 bases between. This CDR3 reads CASSATGFSSFDYGYTF. In DNA form, the CDR3 reads TGTGCCAGCAGTGCCACAGGTTTCTCTAGTTTCGACTATGGCTACACCTTC.

V usage is TRBV19 and J usage is TRBJ2-1; 12 bases match TRBD2. J lost 5 bases, V lost 5 bases, and 4 bases had no gene match. CDR1 and CDR2 (germline): LNHDA, SQIVND (reference sequence). The CDR3 covers 15 residues. The CDR3 reads CASSWTSGIHNEQFF. CDR3 DNA sequence: TGTGCCAGTAGTTGGACTAGCGGGATTCACAATGAGCAGTTCTTC.